This TCR beta chain was captured in a study of cytomegalovirus exposure and HLA in healthy donors. The PCR contained 60 Vbeta and 13 Jbeta primers. The data were produced by immunoSEQ multiplex PCR, yet TCRdb's version contains in-frame clones alone and is incomplete. The data show about 78,000 clones, and the top ten clones hold roughly 8%. Worth noting for this clone: The antigen is not known.

Study-level findings and limits: It was assumed in the presence/absence analyses that sequencing depth was roughly uniform across donors. The study put 150 or so TCR beta chains on its list as cytomegalovirus-associated. Diagnosis of cytomegalovirus status made by the classifier reportedly showed high specificity and sensitivity.

The clonotype originates from a female donor in good health and CMV-seropositive. Sequencing input: PBMCs.

CDR3 nucleotides: TGTGCCAGTAGTTCACCCGGACTAGCGGGGGCCTCGAACACCGGGGAGCTGTTTTTT. Translating it yields CASSSPGLAGASNTGELFF. The V gene is TRBV19, the J gene TRBJ2-2, with 13 bases aligning to TRBD2. V shed 5 bases, J shed 0 bases, and the junction held 9 bases outside the gene matches. CDR1 and CDR2 from the germline V gene are LNHDA and SQIVND (reference sequence). There are 19 residues in the CDR3.